The rows below give T cell receptor beta chains drawn from one sample of a study of T cells expressing NK-cell markers. TCRdb reanalyzed the 5' RACE reads, giving one entry per CDR3 protein sequence and no DNA. The sample yields around 110,000 distinct CDR3 sequences, of which the top ten take up approximately 17%. Sequenced input: blood T cells: a sorted CD56 or NKG2C T cell subset, CD4+ or CD8+ T cells, or bulk PBMC T cells (not recorded which). The origin of the receptors is a woman between 18 and 70 years old in good health. Each CDR3 is given with its conserved first and last residue.

cdr3_aa: CASSLDTTGVAYEQYF; v_call: TRBV27; j_call: TRBJ2-7; cdr3_length: 16
cdr3_aa: CSVLGGELPTDTQYF; v_call: TRBV29-1; j_call: TRBJ2-3; cdr3_length: 15
cdr3_aa: CASSLYAGVVQETQYF; v_call: TRBV28; j_call: TRBJ2-5; cdr3_length: 16
cdr3_aa: CASSLYVVTSGVNEQFF; v_call: TRBV5-5; j_call: TRBJ2-1; cdr3_length: 17
cdr3_aa: CASSYGAQEPFF; v_call: TRBV6-2/TRBV6-3; j_call: TRBJ2-1; cdr3_length: 12
cdr3_aa: CASSQDGGMNTEAFF; v_call: TRBV4-3; j_call: TRBJ1-1; cdr3_length: 15
cdr3_aa: CASSLSGHEQFF; v_call: TRBV7-8; j_call: TRBJ2-1; cdr3_length: 12
cdr3_aa: CASSQEPGAGNTEAFF; v_call: TRBV4-3; j_call: TRBJ1-1; cdr3_length: 16
cdr3_aa: CASSEGLAGRSSYNEQFF; v_call: TRBV5-1; j_call: TRBJ2-1; cdr3_length: 18
cdr3_aa: CSVDPGQGIAFF; v_call: TRBV29-1; j_call: TRBJ1-1; cdr3_length: 12
cdr3_aa: CASSPTANRPLLSQHF; v_call: TRBV3-1; j_call: TRBJ1-5; cdr3_length: 16
cdr3_aa: CASSIPLSYNEQFF; v_call: TRBV19; j_call: TRBJ2-1; cdr3_length: 14
cdr3_aa: CASSSGGMGTDTQYF; v_call: TRBV12-3/TRBV12-4; j_call: TRBJ2-3; cdr3_length: 15
cdr3_aa: CASSLYRNTGELFF; v_call: TRBV5-4; j_call: TRBJ2-2; cdr3_length: 14
cdr3_aa: CASSSNLAGYSYEQYF; v_call: TRBV7-2; j_call: TRBJ2-7; cdr3_length: 16